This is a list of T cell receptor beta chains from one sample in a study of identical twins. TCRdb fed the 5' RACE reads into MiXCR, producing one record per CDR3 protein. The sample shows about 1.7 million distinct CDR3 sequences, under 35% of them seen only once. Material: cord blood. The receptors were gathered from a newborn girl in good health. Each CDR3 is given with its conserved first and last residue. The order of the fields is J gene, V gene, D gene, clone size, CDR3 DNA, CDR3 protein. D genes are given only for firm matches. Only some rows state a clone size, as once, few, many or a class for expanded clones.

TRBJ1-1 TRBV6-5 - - TGTGCCAGCGAAATGAACACTGAAGCTTTCTTT CASEMNTEAFF
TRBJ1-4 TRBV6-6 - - TGTGCCAGCAGTAACCTCAGGGGAGGGTCTAATGAAAAACTGTTTTTT CASSNLRGGSNEKLFF
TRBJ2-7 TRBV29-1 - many TGCAGCGTGGCGGACAGCTTCTACGAGCAGTACTTC CSVADSFYEQYF
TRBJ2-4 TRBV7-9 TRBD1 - TGTGCCAGCAGCTCATGGGACAGTAGGAATATGCAGTACTTC CASSSWDSRNMQYF
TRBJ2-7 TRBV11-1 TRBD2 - TGTGCCAGCAGCCTAGGGGGACTAGCGAGCTCCTACAATGAGCAGTACTTC CASSLGGLASSYNEQYF
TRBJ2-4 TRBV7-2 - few TGTGCCAGCAGCCCTATGGTCGGGGGCAAAAACATTCAGTACTTC CASSPMVGGKNIQYF
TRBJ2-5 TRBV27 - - TGTGCCAGCAGTTTAGAGCCAGGGGTAGGGAATGAGCAGTACTTC CASSLEPGVGNEQYF
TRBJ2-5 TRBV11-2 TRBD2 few TGTGCCAGCAGCTCTAGCGGGGGCCGCAATGAGCAGTACTTC CASSSSGGRNEQYF
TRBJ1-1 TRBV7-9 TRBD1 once TGTGCCAGCAGACGTATAGGGACAGGGGAAACTGAAGCTTTCTTT CASRRIGTGETEAFF
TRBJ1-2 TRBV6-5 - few TGTGCCAGCAGTTACTCGAGGAGGTCGCAGGGCTACACCTTC CASSYSRRSQGYTF
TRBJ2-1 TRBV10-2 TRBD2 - TGCGCCAGCAGGAGGACTAGCGGGGGTTGGGATGAGCAGTTCTTC CASRRTSGGWDEQFF